This T cell receptor (beta chain) was captured in a study of beta chain features in type 1 diabetes. Per the germline V gene, CDR1 is SGHDN and CDR2 is FVKESK. The CDR3 consists of 15 residues. V lost 4 bases, J lost 4 bases, and 7 bases stayed unmatched. The entirety of the isolated RNA underwent reverse transcription, so expressed TCRB transcripts were sequenced. Assay used: immunoSEQ multiplex PCR; TCRdb lists only in-frame clones, some missing. Here the sample spans about 370,000 clones, 9.6% being singletons. Findings of the study overall: Insertion counts at VDJ junctions were lower in type 1 diabetes patients, who also showed more deletions there. Patients with Type 1 diabetes showed moderately but significantly shorter TCRB CDR3s in all four CD4+ subsets. cDNA-based sequencing might over-represent cells highly expressing TCR.

This clone was seen only a few times. Its antigen is unknown. Sequenced sample: central memory CD4+ T cells from blood. This sequence originates from a man between 25 and 39 years old with type 1 diabetes. This sequence joins TRBV14 and TRBJ2-7; 10 positions agree with TRBD1. CDR3 nucleotide sequence: TGTGCCAGCAGCCCTAGGACAGGGGGAGGGTACGAGCAGTACTTC. Its translation is CASSPRTGGGYEQYF. Combining the CDR3 with reference TRBV14 and TRBJ2-7 gives the whole variable domain EAGVTQFPSHSVIEKGQTVTLRCDPISGHDNLYWYRRVMGKEIKFLLHFVKESKQDESGMPNNRFLAERTGGTYSTLKVQPAELEDSGVYFCASSPRTGGGYEQYFGPGTRLTVT.